The rows below give T cell receptor beta chains drawn from one sample of a study of Ad26.COV2.S vaccination and SARS-CoV-2 variants. Using immunoSEQ multiplex PCR, the repertoire was profiled, and TCRdb retains in-frame clones only, with some absent. In the table there are roughly 300,000 clones, about 88% of which are singletons. The sample here was peripheral blood, taken in a trial of Ad26.COV2.S vaccine versus placebo. These receptors were obtained from a person between 18 and 60 years old who received the Ad26.COV2.S COVID-19 vaccine or a placebo. CDR3s include the opening cysteine and the closing phenylalanine or tryptophan. Fields, in order: clone size, D gene, J gene, V gene, CDR3 DNA, CDR3 protein. D genes are given only for firm matches. Expanded clones get a size class; other rows say once, few or many, or leave the size out.

-	-	TRBJ2-7	TRBV7-2	TGTGCCAGCAGCTTAGCTAACTCCCCCCTAGAGTACTTC	CASSLANSPLEYF
-	TRBD2	TRBJ2-7	TRBV6-5	TGTGCCCGAGGGCGGGAGAGGACCTACGAGCAGTACTTC	CARGRERTYEQYF
-	-	TRBJ2-1	TRBV3-1/TRBV3-2	TGTGCCAGCAGCAAAATGGTCGGGGTAGGGGATGAGCAGTTCTTC	CASSKMVGVGDEQFF
-	TRBD1	TRBJ2-7	TRBV4-3	TGCGCCAGCAGCCAAGACGCACTCTTGGGCGCAGGGGGCGAATACGTTCAGTACTTC	CASSQDALLGAGGEYVQYF
-	TRBD2	TRBJ2-7	TRBV27	TGTGCCAGCAGTTCACCGACTAGCTTAAACTACGAGCAGTACTTC	CASSSPTSLNYEQYF
many	-	TRBJ2-1	TRBV27	TGTGCCAGCAGTTTTTCGAGGGATACCTACAATGAGCAGTTCTTC	CASSFSRDTYNEQFF
-	-	TRBJ1-5	TRBV28	TGTGCCAGCAGTTTAGGACGGTGGGGTCAGCCCCGGCATTTT	CASSLGRWGQPRHF
-	-	TRBJ1-6	TRBV5-1	TGCGCCAGCAGCGTCCGTGAGAATTCACCCCTCCACTTT	CASSVRENSPLHF
-	-	TRBJ1-1	TRBV5-6	TGTGCCAGCAGCGTAAACTTGGCCGACGCTTTCTTT	CASSVNLADAFF
once	-	TRBJ1-2	TRBV2	TGTGCCAGCAGTGAAGCGCGGGATCGGGGCTACACCTTC	CASSEARDRGYTF
-	-	TRBJ1-1	TRBV18	TGTGCCAGCTCACCGGAGCTCGGATCGAACACTGAAGCTTTCTTT	CASSPELGSNTEAFF
once	-	TRBJ1-2	TRBV7-2	TGTGCCAGCAGCTTTGCGGGGGCAGGGGGCTACACCTTC	CASSFAGAGGYTF
-	TRBD2	TRBJ2-1	TRBV9	TGTGCCAGCAGCGTAGGGGGGTTTGGCGGGAGTTCGTACAATGAGCAGTTCTTC	CASSVGGFGGSSYNEQFF
-	-	TRBJ1-2	TRBV6-4	TGTGCCAGCAGTGCTGAAGCGGGGAGCTATGGCTACACCTTC	CASSAEAGSYGYTF
-	TRBD2	TRBJ2-5	TRBV19	TGTGCCAGTAGTATGGCGGGGGGGCCTTGGGAGACCCAGTACTTC	CASSMAGGPWETQYF
-	TRBD1	TRBJ1-1	TRBV2	TGTGCCAGCAGTTCCAGGACAGGGAGTGTCACTGAAGCTTTCTTT	CASSSRTGSVTEAFF
many	-	TRBJ1-1	TRBV9	TGTGCCAGCAGCGTAGGAGATGCTACCGAAGCTTTCTTT	CASSVGDATEAFF
-	-	TRBJ1-1	TRBV6-2/TRBV6-3	TGTGCCAGCAGTTACTGGCACCTAGGGATTTGGACTGAAGCTTTCTTT	CASSYWHLGIWTEAFF
-	TRBD2	TRBJ2-1	TRBV30	TGTGCCTGGAGGAAGACTAGCGGGAGGGGCGTGGGACACTACAATGAGCAGTTCTTC	CAWRKTSGRGVGHYNEQFF
many	-	TRBJ2-7	TRBV12-2	TGTGCAAGTCGACTCCCGGGACACCACTCCTACGAGCAGTACTTC	CASRLPGHHSYEQYF
few	-	TRBJ2-5	TRBV27	TGTGCCAGCAGTCCGATCCCCCAAGAGACCCAGTACTTC	CASSPIPQETQYF
once	TRBD1	TRBJ2-7	TRBV11-2	TGTGCCAGCAGCTTCGGACAGGGCCACTACGAGCAGTACTTC	CASSFGQGHYEQYF
-	-	TRBJ1-2	TRBV3-1/TRBV3-2	TGTGCCAGCAGCCAAAGAGGGGCGTCCCATGGCTACACCTTC	CASSQRGASHGYTF
-	-	TRBJ1-1	TRBV30	TGTGCCTGGAGTGTATTGGGCAATTGGGGCACTGAAGCTTTCTTT	CAWSVLGNWGTEAFF
once	TRBD1	TRBJ1-4	TRBV6-4	TGTGCCAGCAGCCGGGGACAGGGTGAAAAACTGTTTTTT	CASSRGQGEKLFF
-	-	TRBJ1-4	TRBV9	TGTGCCAGCAGCGTTCGCCAGATATGGTTAATAAATGAAAAACTGTTTTTT	CASSVRQIWLINEKLFF
-	TRBD2	TRBJ2-1	TRBV29-1	TGCAGCGCCCTACTAGCGGGAGGATCGGGATACAATGAGCAGTTCTTC	CSALLAGGSGYNEQFF
-	TRBD1	TRBJ2-3	TRBV5-1	TGCGCCAGCCAGGGACAGGGGGCCCCAGATACGCAGTATTTT	CASQGQGAPDTQYF
-	-	TRBJ2-1	TRBV5-1	TGCGCCAGCAGCGAACAGGGAAATGAGCAGTTCTTC	CASSEQGNEQFF
-	-	TRBJ1-2	TRBV19	TGTGCCAGTACCACCATCGACAGAAGTAACTATGGCTACACCTTC	CASTTIDRSNYGYTF
-	-	TRBJ2-5	TRBV12-3/TRBV12-4	TGTGCCAGCAGTTTATCGAACCAAGAGACCCAGTACTTC	CASSLSNQETQYF
once	TRBD1	TRBJ1-2	TRBV29-1	TGCAGCGTTGAAACAGGGGCCTATGGCTACACCTTC	CSVETGAYGYTF
-	-	TRBJ1-4	TRBV7-2	TGTGCCAGCAGTCCCGGGGGAGTGAAAGAAAAACTGTTTTTT	CASSPGGVKEKLFF
-	-	TRBJ1-2	TRBV27	TGTGCCAGCAGTTCCGTCGGGGCAGGGCCATCCACTTACACCTTC	CASSSVGAGPSTYTF
-	-	TRBJ2-7	TRBV27	TGTGCCAGCAGTTTCGGTTGGGGCCTCTCCTACGAGCAGTACTTC	CASSFGWGLSYEQYF
few	-	TRBJ1-5	TRBV2	TGTGCCAGCACGGTGGCGGCGGGTAGCAATCAGCCCCAGCATTTT	CASTVAAGSNQPQHF
-	-	TRBJ1-4	TRBV6-5	TGTGCCAGCAGTTACTCGACGGGAATGGGGAATGAAAAACTGTTTTTT	CASSYSTGMGNEKLFF
once	-	TRBJ1-1	TRBV5-4	TGTGCCAGCAGCTTGGCCAGTTTCAGGGATAGGGGCACTGAAGCTTTCTTT	CASSLASFRDRGTEAFF
-	TRBD2	TRBJ2-1	TRBV7-9	TGTGCCAGCAGCTTAGGTAGCGGGAGAGGCGAGTTCTTC	CASSLGSGRGEFF
many	-	TRBJ2-7	TRBV4-1	TGCGCCAGCAGCCAGGTGCAGGGCGAGCAGTACTTC	CASSQVQGEQYF
-	-	TRBJ1-2	TRBV7-2	TGTGCCAGCAGCTTAGACCGGTCCCTCCCGGACTATGGCTACACCTTC	CASSLDRSLPDYGYTF
few	-	TRBJ1-1	TRBV7-8	TGTGCCAGCAGCCTGGAGTTGGGGGCGGGACAAACTGAAGCTTTCTTT	CASSLELGAGQTEAFF
-	-	TRBJ1-2	TRBV12-3/TRBV12-4	TGTGCCAGCAGTCCCCTTGCCTATGGCTACACCTTC	CASSPLAYGYTF
-	TRBD1	TRBJ2-6	TRBV19	TGTGCCAGTAGGAGGACAGGGGGCGCTGGGGCCAACGTCCTGACTTTC	CASRRTGGAGANVLTF
once	-	TRBJ1-5	TRBV27	TGTGCCAGCAGCCCGGGACTAGGCAATCAGCCCCAGCATTTT	CASSPGLGNQPQHF
-	-	TRBJ2-5	TRBV15	TGTGCCACCAGCAGAGATTTTACTAGAACGGAGACCCAGTACTTC	CATSRDFTRTETQYF
-	-	TRBJ1-2	TRBV19	TGTGCCAGTAGCACTGTCTCGACAGGCAACTATGGCTACACCTTC	CASSTVSTGNYGYTF
-	TRBD1	TRBJ2-7	TRBV19	TGTGCCAGTAGGCCCCTTGGGACAGGGAAGAGCGGGCGGCCATACGAGCAGTACTTC	CASRPLGTGKSGRPYEQYF
-	TRBD2	TRBJ2-1	TRBV10-3	TGTGCCATCAGTGAACTAGCGGGGTCCTACAATGAGCAGTTCTTC	CAISELAGSYNEQFF
-	TRBD1	TRBJ2-2	TRBV28	TGTGCCAGCAGCGCCGGGACAGCGAACACCGGGGAGCTGTTTTTT	CASSAGTANTGELFF
-	-	TRBJ1-1	TRBV25-1	TGTGCCAGCAGTGAATATCGGTCTGAAGCTTTCTTT	CASSEYRSEAFF
-	-	TRBJ1-3	TRBV6-2/TRBV6-3	TGTGCCAGCAGTTACGACGTAAGCTCTGGAAACACCATATATTTT	CASSYDVSSGNTIYF
-	-	TRBJ2-1	TRBV29-1	TGCAGCGTTGGTGTGGGCTCCTACAATGAGCAGTTCTTC	CSVGVGSYNEQFF
-	TRBD2	TRBJ2-3	TRBV7-2	TGTGCCAGCAGCGATCGGACTAGCGGGGGCCCTAACACAGATACGCAGTATTTT	CASSDRTSGGPNTDTQYF
-	TRBD2	TRBJ2-2	TRBV11-1	TGTGCCAGCAGCTCCTCTAGCGGGACCACCGGGGAGCTGTTTTTT	CASSSSSGTTGELFF
-	TRBD1	TRBJ1-5	TRBV28	TGTGCCAGCAGATCGGGACAGGGCCTCTCCAAACAGCCCCAGCATTTT	CASRSGQGLSKQPQHF
-	-	TRBJ2-1	TRBV19	TGTGCCAGTAGTATCGAGCGGGAGCAGTTCTTC	CASSIEREQFF
-	TRBD1	TRBJ1-6	TRBV3-1/TRBV3-2	TGTGCCAGCAGCGGGACAGGAGACGGAAGATCACCCCTCCACTTT	CASSGTGDGRSPLHF
-	TRBD2	TRBJ2-7	TRBV30	TGTGCCTGGAGTGTAATTGCGGGAGGGTCCGAGCAGTACTTC	CAWSVIAGGSEQYF